The next 27 T cell receptor beta chains were all read from a single sample in a study of blood T cell repertoires in COVID-19. Method: immunoSEQ multiplex PCR; TCRdb's copy keeps in-frame clones and lacks some. Of around 170,000 clones listed, about 85% are singletons. Input material: peripheral blood. Receptor source: a woman aged 30 to 39 with active or convalescent COVID-19.

The rearrangement joins TRBV6-4 to TRBJ1-2, with D possibly matching TRBD1 (5 bases). The CDR3 covers 15 residues. The V end lost 2 bases, the J end lost 0 bases, and 10 bases lay between the germline ends. Germline V lookup: CDR1 MRHNA, CDR2 SNTAGT. CDR3 sequence (DNA): TGTGCCAGCAGTGACGAAGCGGGGGCTAACTATGGCTACACCTTC. It yields the protein CASSDEAGANYGYTF.

The V and J genes are TRBV9 and TRBJ1-5, with TRBD1 matching over 7 bases. This CDR3 region has 15 residues. Germline assignment: CDR1 SGDLS and CDR2 YYNGEE. V shed 1 base, J shed 0 bases, and the junction held 1 base outside the gene matches. The CDR3 spells CASSVTGDSNQPQHF. The CDR3 nucleotides read TGTGCCAGCAGCGTAACAGGGGATAGCAATCAGCCCCAGCATTTT.

The J gene is TRBJ2-2, the V gene TRBV5-6; 7 bases agree with TRBD1. The ends lost 0 bases at V and 2 bases at J; junction bases unmatched: 4. This CDR3 comprises 16 residues. CDR1 SGHDT and CDR2 YYEEEE come from the germline V gene. CDR3 nucleotides: TGTGCCAGCAGCTTGGGGACAGGATTCAACACCGGGGAGCTGTTTTTT. Its translation: CASSLGTGFNTGELFF.

This chain links TRBV19 with TRBJ2-2; tentative D call: TRBD1 (5 bases). From germline, CDR1 is LNHDA and CDR2 SQIVND (reference sequence). This CDR3 is built from 13 residues. Trimming pared 10 bases from V and 3 bases from J, leaving 12 bases between. CDR3 nucleotides: TGTGCCATAAGGGGCGCGGACACCGGGGAGCTGTTTTTT. This codes for CAIRGADTGELFF.

The chain uses TRBV6-5 and TRBJ1-6; D gene ambiguous. The germline V and J ends were trimmed by 0 bases and 13 bases, with 7 bases remaining between them. Germline V lookup: CDR1 MNHEY, CDR2 SVGAGI. This CDR3 has 12 amino acids. The CDR3 nucleotides read TGTGCCAGCAGTTACTCGGAGGGTCCCCTCCACTTT. It encodes CASSYSEGPLHF.

The chain links TRBV19 to TRBJ1-4, with TRBD1 matching over 7 bases. The CDR3 sequence is 15 residues long. The J segment lost 7 bases and the V segment lost 4 bases, leaving 9 bases of the junction unmatched. Germline CDR1 LNHDA, CDR2 SQIVND (reference sequence). CDR3: CASSSPHRGGEKLFF. The CDR3 region has the DNA TGTGCCAGTAGTAGTCCCCACAGGGGCGGTGAAAAACTGTTTTTT.

The chain recombines TRBV4-2 with TRBJ1-4; 7 nucleotides align to TRBD1. Germline CDR1 reads LGHNA; CDR2 reads YNFKEQ. The CDR3 consists of 15 residues. Trimming took 2 bases from V and 6 from J; bases not matched to a gene: 6. CDR3: CASSQTQGVDEKLFF. DNA of the CDR3: TGTGCCAGCAGCCAAACTCAGGGGGTGGATGAAAAACTGTTTTTT.

The V call is TRBV2, the J call TRBJ2-3; 7 bases match TRBD1. V shed 6 bases, J shed 0 bases, and the junction held 6 bases outside the gene matches. The length of the CDR3 is 15 residues. Germline lookup yields CDR1 SNHLY and CDR2 FYNNEI. CDR3 bases: TGTGCCAGCAGCTTAGGGACAGTTAGCACAGATACGCAGTATTTT. It is translated as CASSLGTVSTDTQYF.

The chain couples TRBV6-5 to TRBJ1-1, with D maybe TRBD1 (5 bases). V was clipped by 6 bases and J by 6 bases, with 14 bases between them. The germline CDR1 and CDR2 sequences are MNHEY and SVGAGI. The CDR3 runs to 13 residues. The CDR3 protein is CASSRGELAEAFF. Here the CDR3 DNA reads TGTGCCAGCAGCCGGGGGGAACTTGCTGAAGCTTTCTTT.

The rearrangement joins TRBV5-5 to TRBJ1-6; 9 nucleotides match TRBD1. This CDR3 contains 18 residues. The ends lost 1 base at V and 5 bases at J; junction bases unmatched: 10. CDR1 and CDR2 (germline): SGHKS, YYEKEE (reference sequence). The CDR3 spells CASSLTGQGALDNSPLHF. CDR3 sequence (DNA): TGTGCCAGCAGCTTGACGGGACAGGGCGCATTAGATAATTCACCCCTCCACTTT.

The V call is TRBV30, the J call TRBJ1-2; D is uncertain. In germline, CDR1 is GTSNPN, CDR2 SVGIG (reference sequence). The CDR3 loop spans 13 amino acids. Trimming removed 4 bases from V and 8 bases from J, with 17 bases in between. The CDR3 sequence: CAWTALSGYGYTF. The CDR3 DNA is TGTGCCTGGACTGCGTTGTCCGGTTACGGCTACACCTTC.

The gene calls are TRBV27 and TRBJ2-5; D possibly corresponds to TRBD1 (5 bases). V lost 2 bases and J 5 bases, leaving 12 bases between the germline ends. The CDR3 has 14 residues. Per the germline V gene, CDR1 is MNHEY and CDR2 is SMNVEV (reference sequence). CDR3: CASSLRAGPETQYF. The CDR3, as DNA: TGTGCCAGCAGTTTAAGGGCAGGGCCGGAGACCCAGTACTTC.

V gene TRBV6-5 combines with J gene TRBJ1-1; TRBD1 matches at 7 bases. The germline gives CDR1 MNHEY, CDR2 SVGAGI. V lost 5 bases to trimming and J lost 0 bases; unmatched junction nucleotides: 3. This CDR3 region has 14 residues. The CDR3 DNA is TGTGCCAGCAGTCCGGGACAGTTGAACACTGAAGCTTTCTTT. Protein product: CASSPGQLNTEAFF.

The chain uses TRBV11-2 and TRBJ2-1; 9 bases are shared with TRBD2. Germline CDR1 is SGHAT and CDR2 is FQNNGV. With V trimmed by 4 bases and J by 6 bases, 7 bases remained unmatched. The CDR3 runs 15 residues. The CDR3 nucleotides read TGTGCCAGCAGCTCACCGGGACTAGCTGGCAATGAGCAGTTCTTC. Its protein product is CASSSPGLAGNEQFF.

The chain couples TRBV10-3 to TRBJ1-3, with TRBD1 as a possible D gene (6 bases). The V end lost 3 bases, the J end lost 3 bases, and 12 bases lay between the germline ends. The length of the CDR3 is 15 residues. Germline CDR1 ENHRY, CDR2 SYGVKD. The CDR3 region is CAISEGGAFGNTIYF. The CDR3 DNA reads as TGTGCCATCAGTGAAGGGGGGGCTTTTGGAAACACCATATATTTT.

Only a few counts were recorded for this clone. V and J are TRBV30 and TRBJ1-4; a possible D gene is TRBD1 (6 bases). Germline CDR1 is GTSNPN and CDR2 is SVGIG (reference sequence). The V gene lost 3 bases and the J gene lost 8 bases, with 19 bases spanning the gap. CDR3 length: 15 amino acids. The CDR3: CAWRARGGRREKLFF. CDR3 sequence (DNA): TGTGCCTGGAGGGCGAGAGGGGGACGTCGGGAAAAACTGTTTTTT.

The chain combines TRBV10-2 with TRBJ2-7; maybe TRBD1 (6 bases). This CDR3 has 15 amino acids. Per the germline V gene, CDR1 is WSHSY and CDR2 is SAAADI. V was shortened by 7 bases and J by 6 bases, with 22 bases between the two germline ends. The CDR3 loop is CASIQDGQPVIEQYF. The CDR3 DNA follows: TGCGCCAGCATCCAGGATGGACAGCCCGTAATCGAGCAGTACTTC.

This clone was counted once. The chain carries TRBV18 and TRBJ1-6, with 7 bases matching TRBD1. The CDR3 sequence is 16 residues long. The germline V gene encodes CDR1 KGHSH and CDR2 LQKENI. J lost 6 bases, V lost 4 bases, and 9 bases had no gene match. For the CDR3, the DNA is TGTGCCAGCTCACTATGGGACAGTCCCGTTAATTCACCCCTCCACTTT. Its translation: CASSLWDSPVNSPLHF.

The J gene is TRBJ2-1, the V gene TRBV27; TRBD2 matches 7 bases. This CDR3 has 13 residues. Germline lookup yields CDR1 MNHEY and CDR2 SMNVEV (reference sequence). J gave up 2 bases and V 8 bases, and 3 bases lay outside the gene matches. The CDR3 DNA is TGTGCCAGCGGACTAGTGCCCTACAATGAGCAGTTCTTC. Amino acid sequence: CASGLVPYNEQFF.

V is TRBV10-1 and J is TRBJ1-1, with 7 nucleotides matching TRBD1. Germline lookup yields CDR1 WNHNN and CDR2 SYGVQD (reference sequence). The CDR3 length is 15 residues. V was pared by 3 bases and J by 2 bases, with 6 bases of the junction left unmatched. As DNA, the CDR3 is TGCGCCAGCAGTGATCAGGGGGATGGAAACACTGAAGCTTTCTTT. It is translated as CASSDQGDGNTEAFF.

In its sample, this clone was seen a few times. This chain joins TRBV6-5 and TRBJ1-5, with a tentative D call TRBD1 (6 bases). Germline CDR1 MNHEY, CDR2 SVGAGI. The CDR3 is 14 amino acids. V dropped 5 bases and J dropped 2 bases, with 10 bases sitting between them. The CDR3 nucleotides read TGTGCCAGCAGTAAACGACAGGGCAATCAGCCCCAGCATTTT. Translating it yields CASSKRQGNQPQHF.

The chain couples TRBV12-5 to TRBJ1-1, with D tentatively TRBD1 (5 bases). V was trimmed by 7 bases and J by 0 bases, leaving 12 bases between them. Germline CDR1 reads LGHNT; CDR2 reads FRNRAP. The CDR3 length is 14 residues. In DNA form, the CDR3 reads TGTGCTAGTGAGAACACAGGCATGAACACTGAAGCTTTCTTT. Translation: CASENTGMNTEAFF. The full variable domain, completed using reference TRBV12-5 and TRBJ1-1, is DARVTQTPRHKVTEMGQEVTMRCQPILGHNTVFWYRQTMMQGLELLAYFRNRAPLDDSGMPKDRFSAEMPDATLATLKIQPSEPRDSAVYFCASENTGMNTEAFFGQGTRLTVV.

This clone was seen just once. The chain couples TRBV5-4 to TRBJ1-2, with 12 nucleotides matching TRBD1. Germline CDR1 SGHNT, CDR2 YYREEE (reference sequence). The CDR3 sequence is 16 residues long. The V gene end was trimmed by 1 base and the J gene end by 8 bases; junction bases not matched to a gene: 9. The CDR3 spells CASSLNRGQGAGGYTF. For the CDR3, the DNA is TGTGCCAGCAGCTTGAACCGGGGACAGGGGGCAGGAGGCTACACCTTC.

V usage is TRBV25-1 and J usage is TRBJ1-5; no definite D call. Trimming cost V 3 bases and J 11 bases, with 8 bases left between them. Germline assignment: CDR1 MGHDK and CDR2 SYGVNS. The CDR3 loop spans 11 amino acids. The chain's CDR3 is CASSEGRSQHF. The CDR3 bases are TGTGCCAGCAGTGAGGGCAGGTCCCAGCATTTT.

This clone has only a few counts. The V call is TRBV3-1 (or the pseudogene TRBV3-2), the J call TRBJ2-1, with TRBD2 matching over 7 bases. The CDR3 totals 14 residues. Germline lookup yields CDR1 LGHDT and CDR2 YNNKEL (reference sequence). The junction had 10 bases not matched to a gene; V was cut back by 2 bases and J by 12 bases. Here the CDR3 reads CASSQRLGLVGQFF. CDR3 DNA: TGTGCCAGCAGCCAACGCCTTGGACTAGTCGGGCAGTTCTTC.

This clone was counted a single time. The chain couples TRBV6-5 to TRBJ1-2; TRBD1 matches at 8 bases. The CDR3 totals 13 residues. Germline V gives CDR1 MNHEY, CDR2 SVGAGI. J lost 7 bases, V lost 2 bases, and 3 bases had no gene match. The CDR3 protein is CASSYQGAAGYTF. The CDR3 nucleotides are TGTGCCAGCAGTTACCAGGGGGCGGCTGGCTACACCTTC.

CDR3 coding DNA: TGTGCCAGCAGCTTAGTACAGGGGGTCGGCTACACCTTC. The encoded protein is CASSLVQGVGYTF. The chain employs TRBV11-1 and TRBJ1-2, with 8 bases matching TRBD1. Germline assignment: CDR1 SGHAT and CDR2 FQDESV (reference sequence). CDR3 length: 13 residues. The V segment lost 1 base and the J segment 8 bases; nucleotides outside the gene matches: 3.